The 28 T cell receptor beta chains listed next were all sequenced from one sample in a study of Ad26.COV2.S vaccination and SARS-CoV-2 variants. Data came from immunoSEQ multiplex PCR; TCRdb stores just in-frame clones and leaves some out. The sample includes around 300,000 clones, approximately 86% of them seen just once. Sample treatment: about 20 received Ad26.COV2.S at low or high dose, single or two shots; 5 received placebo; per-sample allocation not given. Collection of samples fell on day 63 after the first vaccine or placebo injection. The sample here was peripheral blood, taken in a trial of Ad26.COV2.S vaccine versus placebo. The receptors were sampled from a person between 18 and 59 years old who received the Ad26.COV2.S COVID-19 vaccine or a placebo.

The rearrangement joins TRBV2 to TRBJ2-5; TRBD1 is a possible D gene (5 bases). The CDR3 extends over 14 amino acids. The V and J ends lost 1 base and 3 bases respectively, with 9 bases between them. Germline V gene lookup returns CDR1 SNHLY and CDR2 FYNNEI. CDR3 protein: CASSEVRVEETQYF. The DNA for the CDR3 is TGTGCCAGCAGTGAAGTCAGGGTAGAAGAGACCCAGTACTTC. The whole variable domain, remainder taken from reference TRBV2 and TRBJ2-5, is EPEVTQTPSHQVTQMGQEVILRCVPISNHLYFYWYRQILGQKVEFLVSFYNNEISEKSEIFDDQFSVERPDGSNFTLKIRSTKLEDSAMYFCASSEVRVEETQYFGPGTRLLVL.

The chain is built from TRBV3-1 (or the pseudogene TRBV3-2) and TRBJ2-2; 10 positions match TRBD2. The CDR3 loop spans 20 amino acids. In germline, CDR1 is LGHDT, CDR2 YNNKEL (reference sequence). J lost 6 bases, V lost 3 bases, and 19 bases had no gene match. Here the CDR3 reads CASSQRSASGGQPRAGELFF. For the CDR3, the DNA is TGTGCCAGCAGCCAGAGGTCGGCTAGCGGGGGACAACCGAGAGCCGGGGAGCTGTTTTTT.

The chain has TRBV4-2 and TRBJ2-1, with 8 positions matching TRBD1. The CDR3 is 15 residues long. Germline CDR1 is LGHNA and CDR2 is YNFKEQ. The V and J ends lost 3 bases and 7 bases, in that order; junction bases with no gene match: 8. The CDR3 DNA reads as TGTGCCAGCAGCCACGTTCAGGGGGCTTTGAATGAGCAGTTCTTC. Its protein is CASSHVQGALNEQFF.

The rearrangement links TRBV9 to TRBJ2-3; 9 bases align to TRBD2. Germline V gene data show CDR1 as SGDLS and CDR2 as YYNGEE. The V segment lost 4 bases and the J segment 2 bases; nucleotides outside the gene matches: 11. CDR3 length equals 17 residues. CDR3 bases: TGTGCCAGCAGCACAGAGGCGGGAGGGTGGGCCACAGATACGCAGTATTTT. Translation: CASSTEAGGWATDTQYF.

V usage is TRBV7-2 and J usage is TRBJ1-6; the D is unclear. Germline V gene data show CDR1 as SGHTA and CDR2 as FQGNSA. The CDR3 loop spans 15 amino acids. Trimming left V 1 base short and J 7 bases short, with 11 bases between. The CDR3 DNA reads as TGTGCCAGCAGCTTAGTACAGCCCCCGAATTCACCCCTCCACTTT. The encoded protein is CASSLVQPPNSPLHF.

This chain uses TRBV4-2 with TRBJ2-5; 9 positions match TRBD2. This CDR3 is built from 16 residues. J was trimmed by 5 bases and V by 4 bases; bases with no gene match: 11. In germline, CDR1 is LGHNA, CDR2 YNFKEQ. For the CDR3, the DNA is TGTGCCAGCAGCCCCTTAGCGGGGGAAGGCATGGAGACCCAGTACTTC. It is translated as CASSPLAGEGMETQYF.

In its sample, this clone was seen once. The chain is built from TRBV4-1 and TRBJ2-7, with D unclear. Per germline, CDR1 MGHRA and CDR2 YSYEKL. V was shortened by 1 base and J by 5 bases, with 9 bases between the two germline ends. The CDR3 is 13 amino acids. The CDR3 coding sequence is TGCGCCAGCAGCCAAGCCCTGGGCCACGAGCAGTACTTC. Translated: CASSQALGHEQYF.

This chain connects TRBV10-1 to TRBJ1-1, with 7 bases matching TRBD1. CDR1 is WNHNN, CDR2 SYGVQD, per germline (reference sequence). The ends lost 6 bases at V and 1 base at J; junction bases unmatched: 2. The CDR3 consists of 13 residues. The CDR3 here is CASSRDRNTEAFF. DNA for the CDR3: TGCGCCAGCAGCCGGGACAGGAACACTGAAGCTTTCTTT.

The CDR3 DNA sequence: TGTGCCAGCAGCTTAACTTCGTACAATGAGCAGTTCTTC. Protein: CASSLTSYNEQFF. V usage is TRBV7-8 and J usage is TRBJ2-1; D remains ambiguous. This CDR3 spans 13 amino acids. Trimming removed 2 bases at V and 4 bases at J, with 6 bases between. Germline V gives CDR1 SGHVS, CDR2 FQNEAQ.

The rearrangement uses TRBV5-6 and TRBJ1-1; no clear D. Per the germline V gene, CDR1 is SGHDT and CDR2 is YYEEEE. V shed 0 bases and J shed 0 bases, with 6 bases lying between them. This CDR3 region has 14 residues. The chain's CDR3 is CASSLASLNTEAFF. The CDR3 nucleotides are TGTGCCAGCAGCTTGGCTAGCTTGAACACTGAAGCTTTCTTT.

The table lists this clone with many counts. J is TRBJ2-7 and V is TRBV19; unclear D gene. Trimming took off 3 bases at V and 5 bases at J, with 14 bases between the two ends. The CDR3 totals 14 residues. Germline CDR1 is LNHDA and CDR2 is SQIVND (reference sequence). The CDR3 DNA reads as TGTGCCAGTAGTATGCAAGGTTTCCCAGACGAGCAGTACTTC. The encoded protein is CASSMQGFPDEQYF.

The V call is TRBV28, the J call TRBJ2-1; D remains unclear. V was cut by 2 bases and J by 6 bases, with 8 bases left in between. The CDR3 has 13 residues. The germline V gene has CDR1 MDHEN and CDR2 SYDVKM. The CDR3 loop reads CASSLPTSNEQFF. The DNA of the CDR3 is TGTGCCAGCAGTTTACCCACAAGCAATGAGCAGTTCTTC.

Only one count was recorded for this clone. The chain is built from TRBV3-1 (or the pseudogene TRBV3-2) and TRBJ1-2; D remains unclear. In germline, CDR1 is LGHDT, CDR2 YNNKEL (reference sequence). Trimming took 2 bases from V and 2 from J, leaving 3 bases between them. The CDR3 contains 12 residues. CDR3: CASSQWNYGYTF. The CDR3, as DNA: TGTGCCAGCAGCCAATGGAACTATGGCTACACCTTC.

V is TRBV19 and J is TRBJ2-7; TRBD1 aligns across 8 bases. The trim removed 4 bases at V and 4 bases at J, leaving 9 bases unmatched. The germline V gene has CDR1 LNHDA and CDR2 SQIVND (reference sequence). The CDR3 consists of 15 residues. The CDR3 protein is CASSTSTGEPYEQYF. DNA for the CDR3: TGTGCCAGTAGTACCTCGACAGGGGAACCATACGAGCAGTACTTC.

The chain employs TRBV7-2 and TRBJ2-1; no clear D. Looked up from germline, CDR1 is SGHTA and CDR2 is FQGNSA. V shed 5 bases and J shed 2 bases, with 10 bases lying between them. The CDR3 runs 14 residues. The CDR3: CASSPQRAYNEQFF. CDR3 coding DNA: TGTGCCAGCAGCCCACAGAGAGCCTACAATGAGCAGTTCTTC.

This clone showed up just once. The CDR3 reads CASSERGAGADTQYF. CDR3 nucleotide sequence: TGCGCCAGCAGTGAGAGAGGGGCAGGGGCAGATACGCAGTATTTT. The chain has TRBV10-1 and TRBJ2-3, with D possibly being TRBD1 (6 bases). CDR1 WNHNN and CDR2 SYGVQD come from the germline V gene (reference sequence). This CDR3 has 15 residues. Trimming took 2 bases from V and 4 from J, leaving 13 bases between them.

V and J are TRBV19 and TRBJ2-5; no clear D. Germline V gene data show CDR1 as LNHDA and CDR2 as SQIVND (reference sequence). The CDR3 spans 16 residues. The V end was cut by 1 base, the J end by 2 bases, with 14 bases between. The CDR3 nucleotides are TGTGCCAGTAGTATAGGACTCAGGACGGAGCAAGAGACCCAGTACTTC. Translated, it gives CASSIGLRTEQETQYF.

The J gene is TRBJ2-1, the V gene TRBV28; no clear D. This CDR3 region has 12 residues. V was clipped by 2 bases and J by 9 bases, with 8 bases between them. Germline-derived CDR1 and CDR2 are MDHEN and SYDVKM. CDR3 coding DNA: TGTGCCAGCAGTTTACTTTGTTGTGAGCAGTTCTTC. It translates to CASSLLCCEQFF.

Here the CDR3 reads CASSQADRGLGPQHF. The CDR3 nucleotides read TGCGCCAGCAGCCAAGCGGACAGGGGGCTTGGGCCCCAGCATTTT. This chain joins TRBV4-1 and TRBJ1-5, with TRBD1 matching over 11 bases. The CDR3 has 15 amino acids. V lost 1 base and J lost 9; bases outside the gene matches: 5. Germline lookup yields CDR1 MGHRA and CDR2 YSYEKL.

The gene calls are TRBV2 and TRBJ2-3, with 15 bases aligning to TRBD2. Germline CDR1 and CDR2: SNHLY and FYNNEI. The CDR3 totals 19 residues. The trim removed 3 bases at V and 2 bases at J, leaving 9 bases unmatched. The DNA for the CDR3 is TGTGCCAGCAGTGATGGACTAGCGGGAGGGCCGGGGGTCACAGATACGCAGTATTTT. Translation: CASSDGLAGGPGVTDTQYF.

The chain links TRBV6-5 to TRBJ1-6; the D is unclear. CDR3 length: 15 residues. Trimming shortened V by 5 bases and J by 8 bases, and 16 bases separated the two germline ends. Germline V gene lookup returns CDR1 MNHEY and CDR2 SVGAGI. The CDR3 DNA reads TGTGCCAGCAGTACCTCAGGAGTATCTCATTCACCCCTCCACTTT. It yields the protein CASSTSGVSHSPLHF.

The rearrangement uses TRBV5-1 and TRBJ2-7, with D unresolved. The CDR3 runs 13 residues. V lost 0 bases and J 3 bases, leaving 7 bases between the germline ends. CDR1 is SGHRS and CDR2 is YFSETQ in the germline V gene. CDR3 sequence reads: CASSLDSFYEQYF. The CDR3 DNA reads TGCGCCAGCAGCTTGGACTCGTTCTACGAGCAGTACTTC.

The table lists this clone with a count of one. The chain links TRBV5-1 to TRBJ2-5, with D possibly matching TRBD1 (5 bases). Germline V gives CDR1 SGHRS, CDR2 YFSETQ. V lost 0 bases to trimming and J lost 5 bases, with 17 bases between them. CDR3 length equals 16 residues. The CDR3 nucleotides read TGCGCCAGCAGCTTGGCCACCGCAGGGTTCGGCGAGACCCAGTACTTC. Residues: CASSLATAGFGETQYF.

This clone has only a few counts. The CDR3 DNA follows: TGTGCCATCAGGGGGACTACCAGCTCCTACAATGAGCAGTTCTTC. It encodes CAIRGTTSSYNEQFF. The rearrangement uses TRBV10-3 and TRBJ2-1, with 7 bases that match TRBD2. Trimming at V came to 6 bases and at J to 0 bases, leaving 5 bases not matched to a gene. The CDR3 spans 15 residues. Germline V lookup: CDR1 ENHRY, CDR2 SYGVKD.

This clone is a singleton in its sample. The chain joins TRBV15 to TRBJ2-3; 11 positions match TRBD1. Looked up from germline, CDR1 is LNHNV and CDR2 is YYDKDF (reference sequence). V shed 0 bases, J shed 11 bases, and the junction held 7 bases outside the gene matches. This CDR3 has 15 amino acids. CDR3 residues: CATSRDRTGGRKQYF. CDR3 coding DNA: TGTGCCACCAGCAGAGATCGGACAGGGGGCAGGAAGCAGTATTTT.

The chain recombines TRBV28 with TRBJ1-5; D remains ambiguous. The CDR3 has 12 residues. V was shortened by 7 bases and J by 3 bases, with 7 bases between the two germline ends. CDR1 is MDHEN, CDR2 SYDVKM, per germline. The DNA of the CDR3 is TGTGCCAGCAAGACCAACAATCAGCCCCAGCATTTT. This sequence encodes CASKTNNQPQHF.

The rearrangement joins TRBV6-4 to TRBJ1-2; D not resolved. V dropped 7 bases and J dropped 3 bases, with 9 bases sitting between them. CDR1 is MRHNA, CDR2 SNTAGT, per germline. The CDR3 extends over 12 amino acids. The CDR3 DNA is TGTGCCAGCATGCCTAATGACTATGGCTACACCTTC. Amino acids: CASMPNDYGYTF.

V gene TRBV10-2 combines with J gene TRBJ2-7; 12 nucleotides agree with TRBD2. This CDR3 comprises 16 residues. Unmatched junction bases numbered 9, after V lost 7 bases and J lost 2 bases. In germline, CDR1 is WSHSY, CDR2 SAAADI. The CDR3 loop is CASIPLAGGFPYEQYF. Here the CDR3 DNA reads TGCGCCAGCATTCCACTAGCGGGGGGCTTTCCCTACGAGCAGTACTTC.